This T cell receptor beta chain was sequenced in a study of T cell changes during pregnancy in multiple sclerosis. Profiled with immunoSEQ multiplex PCR; TCRdb holds only in-frame clones, not every one. The data contain some 110,000 clones, around 93% of them singletons. J lost 4 bases, V lost 5 bases, and 9 bases had no gene match. Germline V CDR1 and CDR2: SGHAT, FQNNGV. The CDR3 totals 16 residues. The source was peripheral blood, collected after pregnancy. The clonotype originates from a female donor with multiple sclerosis, enrolled in a pregnancy study. The chain recombines TRBV11-2 with TRBJ2-7; 12 nucleotides line up with TRBD1. Written as DNA, the CDR3 is TGTGCCAGCAGCCCGGGGACAGGGGGCGCAAAGTACGAGCAGTACTTC. Its translation is CASSPGTGGAKYEQYF.